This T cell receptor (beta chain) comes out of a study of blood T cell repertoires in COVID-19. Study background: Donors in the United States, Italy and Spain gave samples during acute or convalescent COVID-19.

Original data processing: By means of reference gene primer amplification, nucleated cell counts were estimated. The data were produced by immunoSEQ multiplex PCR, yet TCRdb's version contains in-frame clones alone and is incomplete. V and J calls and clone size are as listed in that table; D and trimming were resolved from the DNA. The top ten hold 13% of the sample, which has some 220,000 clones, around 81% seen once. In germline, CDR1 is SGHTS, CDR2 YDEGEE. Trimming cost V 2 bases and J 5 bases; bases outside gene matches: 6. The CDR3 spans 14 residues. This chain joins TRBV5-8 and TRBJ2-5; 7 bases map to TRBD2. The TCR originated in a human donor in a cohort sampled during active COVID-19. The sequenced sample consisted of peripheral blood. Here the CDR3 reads CASSFGLVVETQYF. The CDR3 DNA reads TGTGCCAGCAGCTTCGGACTAGTCGTCGAGACCCAGTACTTC.